Sequencing of this T cell receptor beta chain was carried out in a study of blood T cell repertoires in COVID-19. CDR1 is ENHRY and CDR2 is SYGVKD in the germline V gene. This CDR3 is built from 14 residues. The ends lost 4 bases at V and 4 bases at J; junction bases unmatched: 2. The assay was immunoSEQ multiplex PCR, and TCRdb's table has in-frame clones only and misses some. This table holds approximately 350,000 clones, around 89% found once. The sequenced sample consisted of peripheral blood. The chain recombines TRBV10-3 with TRBJ2-7, with 12 nucleotides matching TRBD2. The sequence was obtained from a man in his forties with acute or convalescent COVID-19. This chain's CDR3 is CAISGTSGAYEQYF. The CDR3 nucleotides are TGTGCCATCAGTGGGACTAGCGGGGCATACGAGCAGTACTTC.